A selection of T cell receptor beta chains follows, all from one sample in a study of graft-versus-host responses after intestinal transplantation. Sequenced by immunoSEQ multiplex PCR; TCRdb stores in-frame clones only, minus some. The sample lists about 17,000 clones; 65% to 90% were seen once. The input for sequencing was ileum tissue, taken 17 days after transplant. All receptors come from a human patient who received an intestinal transplant, so some T cells may come from the graft donor. Each CDR3 is given with its conserved first and last residue. The D gene is left open where the match is weak. Part of the rows lack a size; the others show once, few, many or a class for expanded clones.

clone_size d_call j_call v_call cdr3_nt cdr3_aa
once . TRBJ2-7 TRBV5-6 TGTGCCAGCAGCTTGGTTCCTGGGGTCTACTACGAGCAGTACTTC CASSLVPGVYYEQYF
. . TRBJ1-2 TRBV11-2 TGTGCCAGCAGCTTAGAGGGGACCCCCCTCTATGGCTACACCTTC CASSLEGTPLYGYTF
. TRBD2 TRBJ2-7 TRBV9 TGTGCCAGCAGCGTAGGTTGGACTAGCGGGTCCTACGAGCAGTACTTC CASSVGWTSGSYEQYF
. . TRBJ1-5 TRBV19 TGTGCCAGTAGTAGGGACCTTCGGCCCCAGCATTTT CASSRDLRPQHF
. TRBD2 TRBJ2-7 TRBV6-5 TGTGCCAGCAGTTATAGCGGGGTGAGCTCCTACGAGCAGTACTTC CASSYSGVSSYEQYF
few . TRBJ2-7 TRBV10-2 TGCGCCAGCAGATCCGGGCCCCGCTACGAGCAGTACTTC CASRSGPRYEQYF
. TRBD2 TRBJ2-7 TRBV9 TGTGCCAGCAGCGTAGATGACGGGAGGGCCTACGAGCAGTACTTC CASSVDDGRAYEQYF
. TRBD2 TRBJ2-1 TRBV5-6 TGTGCCAGCAGCTTGGTTACGACTAGCGCTTCGGGAGGGAATGAGCAGTTCTTC CASSLVTTSASGGNEQFF
. . TRBJ2-2 TRBV4-2 TGTGCCAGCAGCCAAGGGGTCCTAGTGATCCCATCGAACACCGGGGAGCTGTTTTTT CASSQGVLVIPSNTGELFF
. TRBD1 TRBJ2-7 TRBV11-2 TGTGCCAGCAGCTTAGGGGGGACAGGGTACTACGAGCAGTACTTC CASSLGGTGYYEQYF
once . TRBJ2-1 TRBV27 TGTGCCAGCAGTTTAGGACACGGACTCGATGAGCAGTTCTTC CASSLGHGLDEQFF
. . TRBJ2-1 TRBV2 TGTGCCACCTTGAGCGCGAGCTCCTACAATGAGCAGTTCTTC CATLSASSYNEQFF
. . TRBJ1-2 TRBV6-1 TGTGCCAGCAGTGAACCAAGGAGTGGGTATTATGGCTACACCTTC CASSEPRSGYYGYTF
. . TRBJ2-3 TRBV28 TGTGCCAGCAGTTTAAATGACCAAGACACAGATACGCAGTATTTT CASSLNDQDTDTQYF
. . TRBJ2-1 TRBV19 TGTGCCAGTAGTATTGGCGGGCCACCATCGCTCGGTGAGCAGTTCTTC CASSIGGPPSLGEQFF
. . TRBJ2-1 TRBV5-1 TGCGCCAGCAGCTTGGTGGTTATCGAGGGCGATGAGCAGTTCTTC CASSLVVIEGDEQFF
. TRBD1 TRBJ2-3 TRBV5-1 TGCGCCAGCAGCTTGGCACAGGGGGCCCCCACAGATACGCAGTATTTT CASSLAQGAPTDTQYF
. . TRBJ2-4 TRBV5-1 TGCGCCAGCAGCTTGGCCGGGGGGCCCGCGGGGAAAAACATTCAGTACTTC CASSLAGGPAGKNIQYF
. . TRBJ1-1 TRBV6-6 TGTGCCAGCAGCTCACTCTACCGAGAGTCTGAAGCTTTCTTT CASSSLYRESEAFF
. . TRBJ2-6 TRBV7-9 TGTGCCAGCAACCCACTCGCGGGGACTGGGGCCAACGTCCTGACTTTC CASNPLAGTGANVLTF
. TRBD2 TRBJ2-1 TRBV19 TGTGCCAGTAGTGGGACTAGCGGCTACAATGAGCAGTTCTTC CASSGTSGYNEQFF
. . TRBJ2-4 TRBV15 TGTGCCACCAGCAGAGATTATAAGTGGGTGGGCAAAAACATTCAGTACTTC CATSRDYKWVGKNIQYF
. . TRBJ2-4 TRBV5-6 TGTGCCAGCAGCCCTCGTTTTGTTGAGGCCCCCAAAAACATTCAGTACTTC CASSPRFVEAPKNIQYF
. . TRBJ2-1 TRBV7-8 TGTGCCAGTACCAGGGTTAGCTCCTACAATGAGCAGTTCTTC CASTRVSSYNEQFF
once . TRBJ1-2 TRBV4-1 TGCGCCAGCAGCCAAGAGGGGAGTGACTATGGCTACACCTTC CASSQEGSDYGYTF
. . TRBJ1-1 TRBV7-9 TGTGCCAGCAGCTTCGGCGGAGGGGTCGACACTGAAGCTTTCTTT CASSFGGGVDTEAFF